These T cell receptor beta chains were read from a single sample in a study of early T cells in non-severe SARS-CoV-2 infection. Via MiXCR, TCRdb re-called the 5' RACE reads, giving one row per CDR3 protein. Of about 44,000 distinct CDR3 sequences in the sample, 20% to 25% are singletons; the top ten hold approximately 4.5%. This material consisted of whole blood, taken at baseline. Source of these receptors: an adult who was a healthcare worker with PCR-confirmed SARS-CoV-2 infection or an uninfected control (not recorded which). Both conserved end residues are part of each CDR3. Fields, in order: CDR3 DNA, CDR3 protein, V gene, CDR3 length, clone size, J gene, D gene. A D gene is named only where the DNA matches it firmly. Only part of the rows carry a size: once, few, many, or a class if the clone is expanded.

DNA: TGTGCCAGCAGACCACAGCGCTCTGGGGCCAACGTCCTGACTTTC
CDR3: CASRPQRSGANVLTF
V: TRBV28
length: 15
size: -
J: TRBJ2-6
D: -

DNA: TGTGCCAGCAGCTTGCACACAGATACGCAGTATTTT
CDR3: CASSLHTDTQYF
V: TRBV5-4
length: 12
size: few
J: TRBJ2-3
D: -

DNA: TGTGCCAGCAGCTTAAGTCATAGCCCAGATACGCAGTATTTT
CDR3: CASSLSHSPDTQYF
V: TRBV7-9
length: 14
size: few
J: TRBJ2-3
D: -

DNA: TGTGCCAGCAGCTTAGTCGGACTAGCCTACGAGCAGTACTTC
CDR3: CASSLVGLAYEQYF
V: TRBV7-9
length: 14
size: few
J: TRBJ2-7
D: TRBD2

DNA: TGTGCCAGCAGTGAAGCAAGGGGCCCTGGAAACACCATATATTTT
CDR3: CASSEARGPGNTIYF
V: TRBV2
length: 15
size: -
J: TRBJ1-3
D: -

DNA: TGTGCCAGCAGTGACGGGACCTACAATGAGCAGTTCTTC
CDR3: CASSDGTYNEQFF
V: TRBV6-4
length: 13
size: -
J: TRBJ2-1
D: -

DNA: TGCGCCAGCAGCCAAGGGGGAGTGGACGAGCAGTACTTC
CDR3: CASSQGGVDEQYF
V: TRBV4-3
length: 13
size: few
J: TRBJ2-7
D: -

DNA: TGCAGCGTTGTCATGACGGGGGCAACCTCTGAAGCTTTCTTT
CDR3: CSVVMTGATSEAFF
V: TRBV29-1
length: 14
size: many
J: TRBJ1-1
D: -

DNA: TGTGCCAGCGGGGACAGGGGTGGTATGACTGAAGCTTTCTTT
CDR3: CASGDRGGMTEAFF
V: TRBV6-1
length: 14
size: -
J: TRBJ1-1
D: TRBD1

DNA: TGCGCCAGCAGCCTTCAGGGGGACAGTTCCTACGAGCAGTACTTC
CDR3: CASSLQGDSSYEQYF
V: TRBV5-1
length: 15
size: -
J: TRBJ2-7
D: TRBD1

DNA: TGTGCCAGCAGCCGACAACTAGCGGGGGCTGAGACCCAGTACTTC
CDR3: CASSRQLAGAETQYF
V: TRBV14
length: 15
size: -
J: TRBJ2-5
D: TRBD2

DNA: TGTGCCAGCAGCCAAGATCTGAGTACGTACACTGAAGCTTTCTTT
CDR3: CASSQDLSTYTEAFF
V: TRBV3-1
length: 15
size: many
J: TRBJ1-1
D: -

DNA: TGTGCCAGCAGGAGGGGGCAGGGAGTGGGCAATGAGCAGTTCTTC
CDR3: CASRRGQGVGNEQFF
V: TRBV9
length: 15
size: -
J: TRBJ2-1
D: TRBD1

DNA: TGTGCCACCAGCAGAGGAGGTAGCGGCTACAATGAGCAGTTCTTC
CDR3: CATSRGGSGYNEQFF
V: TRBV15
length: 15
size: few
J: TRBJ2-1
D: -

DNA: TGTGCCAGCAGCCCCGGGGGGCGCTCCTACAATGAGCAGTTCTTC
CDR3: CASSPGGRSYNEQFF
V: TRBV4-2
length: 15
size: -
J: TRBJ2-1
D: -

DNA: TGCGCCAGCAGATCCGGGGGTGAGCAGTACTTC
CDR3: CASRSGGEQYF
V: TRBV5-1
length: 11
size: -
J: TRBJ2-7
D: -

DNA: TGCGCCAGCAGCAACCAGCGGACTTTGCCTAGCACAGATACGCAGTATTTT
CDR3: CASSNQRTLPSTDTQYF
V: TRBV4-3
length: 17
size: few
J: TRBJ2-3
D: -

DNA: TGTGCCAGCAGCGTAGGCCCTAAAGGGGGCTCTGGAAACACCATATATTTT
CDR3: CASSVGPKGGSGNTIYF
V: TRBV9
length: 17
size: few
J: TRBJ1-3
D: -

DNA: TGTGCCAGCAGTTACTGGGGACGGAGCTACGAGCAGTACTTC
CDR3: CASSYWGRSYEQYF
V: TRBV6-5
length: 14
size: few
J: TRBJ2-7
D: -

DNA: TGCGCCAGCAGCTTGCCCGACAGGGGATATGGCTACACCTTC
CDR3: CASSLPDRGYGYTF
V: TRBV5-1
length: 14
size: -
J: TRBJ1-2
D: TRBD1

DNA: TGTGCCAGCTCACCAGGGACAGGTGGGGATCAGCCCCAGCATTTT
CDR3: CASSPGTGGDQPQHF
V: TRBV18
length: 15
size: -
J: TRBJ1-5
D: TRBD1

DNA: TGTGCCAGCAGGGGACAACCGTCCTACGAGCAGTACTTC
CDR3: CASRGQPSYEQYF
V: TRBV7-9
length: 13
size: -
J: TRBJ2-7
D: -

DNA: TGTGCCACCTGGTCACGGTATAGCAATCAGCCCCAGCATTTT
CDR3: CATWSRYSNQPQHF
V: TRBV6-1
length: 14
size: -
J: TRBJ1-5
D: -

DNA: TGTGCCAGCAGCTCAAACCGGGACAGGCGATCCTACAATGAGCAGTTCTTC
CDR3: CASSSNRDRRSYNEQFF
V: TRBV5-4
length: 17
size: -
J: TRBJ2-1
D: TRBD1

DNA: TGTGCCAGCAGCTTAGTTCGCGGGGGAGACGGAGCTTTCTTT
CDR3: CASSLVRGGDGAFF
V: TRBV11-2
length: 14
size: few
J: TRBJ1-1
D: -

DNA: TGCGCCAGCAGCCCCGGCGGACCCACCTACAATGAGCAGTTCTTC
CDR3: CASSPGGPTYNEQFF
V: TRBV4-3
length: 15
size: many
J: TRBJ2-1
D: -

DNA: TGTGCCAGCAGCCGGAACAGGGATTACACTGAAGCTTTCTTT
CDR3: CASSRNRDYTEAFF
V: TRBV7-2
length: 14
size: -
J: TRBJ1-1
D: -

DNA: TGTGCCAGCAGCAAAGACACAGGGGTCCAAGAGACCCAGTACTTC
CDR3: CASSKDTGVQETQYF
V: TRBV11-2
length: 15
size: -
J: TRBJ2-5
D: TRBD1

DNA: TGTGCCAGCTCCCTCGGGGATCGTGGAAACACCATATATTTT
CDR3: CASSLGDRGNTIYF
V: TRBV18
length: 14
size: -
J: TRBJ1-3
D: -

DNA: TGTGCCAGCAGCGCGGGACCCAGCTACGAGCAGTACTTC
CDR3: CASSAGPSYEQYF
V: TRBV5-6
length: 13
size: -
J: TRBJ2-7
D: -

DNA: TGTGCCAGCTCAGAGGGACAGCAAATCCTGGGGGAGCTGTTTTTT
CDR3: CASSEGQQILGELFF
V: TRBV18
length: 15
size: few
J: TRBJ2-2
D: TRBD1